The 16 T cell receptor beta chains presented below share a single source sample, sequenced in a study of blood T cell repertoires in COVID-19. Sequencing used immunoSEQ multiplex PCR; TCRdb keeps in-frame clones, though not all of them. The table includes about 220,000 clones, 75% to 85% detected once. Sequenced sample: peripheral blood. The receptors were gathered from a woman aged 65 to 85 with COVID-19, enrolled during active disease.

The CDR3 region is CASSLDLTGTSGRHWQYF. CDR3 nucleotides: TGCGCCAGCAGCTTGGATCTAACCGGGACTAGCGGGAGACACTGGCAGTACTTC. This chain links TRBV5-1 with TRBJ2-7, with 14 bases aligning to TRBD2. Germline V CDR1 and CDR2: SGHRS, YFSETQ. Trimming at V came to 0 bases and at J to 9 bases, leaving 14 bases not matched to a gene. The CDR3 sequence is 18 residues long.

This sequence joins TRBV27 and TRBJ2-3, with 8 bases aligning to TRBD2. The V gene's germline CDR1 is MNHEY and CDR2 SMNVEV (reference sequence). The V and J ends lost 4 bases and 2 bases, in that order; junction bases with no gene match: 11. CDR3 size: 17 residues. The CDR3 nucleotides are TGTGCCAGCAGTTCATGGATTAGCGGGATGAACACAGATACGCAGTATTTT. Translation: CASSSWISGMNTDTQYF.

Here the CDR3 DNA reads TGCAGCGTAGCGGACGGTAGCAATCAGCCCCAGCATTTT. Translating it yields CSVADGSNQPQHF. The chain uses TRBV29-1 and TRBJ1-5, with no clear D. The germline V and J ends were trimmed by 6 bases and 0 bases, with 9 bases remaining between them. CDR1 is SQVTM and CDR2 is ANQGSEA in the germline V gene. This CDR3 has 13 amino acids.

This chain links TRBV18 with TRBJ2-1; 9 bases map to TRBD2. V shed 5 bases and J 6 bases; nucleotides not matched to a gene: 8. Germline V gene sequence: CDR1 KGHSH, CDR2 LQKENI. CDR3 length: 15 amino acids. CDR3 amino acids: CASSSLAGPGNEQFF. The CDR3, as DNA: TGTGCCAGCTCATCTCTAGCGGGACCTGGCAATGAGCAGTTCTTC.

The CDR3 reads CASSGEARDEKLFF. CDR3 nucleotides: TGTGCCAGCAGTGGCGAGGCCCGGGATGAAAAACTGTTTTTT. The chain joins TRBV27 to TRBJ1-4; D unresolved. In germline, CDR1 is MNHEY, CDR2 SMNVEV (reference sequence). Trimming shortened V by 5 bases and J by 6 bases, and 13 bases separated the two germline ends. This CDR3 region has 14 residues.

This clone was detected a few times. The genes are TRBV19 and TRBJ1-5; the match to TRBD1 covers 8 bases. J was trimmed by 0 bases and V by 7 bases; bases with no gene match: 5. The CDR3 covers 15 residues. The germline V gene has CDR1 LNHDA and CDR2 SQIVND (reference sequence). CDR3: CASTRDRNSNQPQHF. The CDR3 DNA reads as TGTGCCAGTACCAGGGACAGGAATAGCAATCAGCCCCAGCATTTT.

The V gene is TRBV27, the J gene TRBJ2-7, with 7 bases that match TRBD1. After removal of 7 bases from V and 1 base from J, the junction contained 4 bases not matched to a gene. The CDR3 contains 13 residues. In germline, CDR1 is MNHEY, CDR2 SMNVEV (reference sequence). The CDR3 region has the DNA TGTGCCAGCACCAGACAGGGATCCTACGAGCAGTACTTC. Protein product: CASTRQGSYEQYF.

This rearrangement joins TRBV5-8 to TRBJ1-2, with unresolved D. The V end lost 3 bases, the J end lost 5 bases, and 20 bases lay between the germline ends. Germline values: CDR1 SGHTS, CDR2 YDEGEE. The CDR3 consists of 16 residues. CDR3 loop: CASSSPRRAGIYGYTF. The CDR3 coding sequence is TGTGCCAGCAGCTCCCCGCGGAGGGCTGGGATTTATGGCTACACCTTC.

The chain links TRBV6-6 to TRBJ1-6; possible D gene TRBD1, 6 bases. V was cut by 8 bases and J by 0 bases, with 14 bases left in between. The CDR3 has 16 residues. Germline V gene data show CDR1 as MNHNY and CDR2 as SVGAGI (reference sequence). This CDR3 is CASGGGLGSYNSPLHF. CDR3 nucleotide sequence: TGTGCCAGCGGGGGGGGCTTGGGCTCCTATAATTCACCCCTCCACTTT.

This chain links TRBV19 with TRBJ1-1; TRBD1 matches at 7 bases. The CDR3 is 13 residues long. J was trimmed by 5 bases and V by 9 bases; bases with no gene match: 9. Germline CDR1 reads LNHDA; CDR2 reads SQIVND (reference sequence). CDR3 residues: CASGRQGGTEAFF. In DNA, the CDR3 is TGTGCCAGCGGTAGACAGGGCGGGACTGAAGCTTTCTTT.

The V gene is TRBV7-2, the J gene TRBJ2-7; tentatively, D is TRBD1 (6 bases). V lost 5 bases, J lost 3 bases, and 14 bases lay in between. This CDR3 comprises 14 residues. Germline V gives CDR1 SGHTA, CDR2 FQGNSA. The CDR3: CASSLQGLGYEQYF. The CDR3, as DNA: TGTGCCAGCAGCCTCCAGGGGTTGGGCTACGAGCAGTACTTC.

The CDR3, as DNA: TGCGCCAGCAGCTTTTTAGGGGGCGAAGGGGCCAGCGGGGAGCTGTTTTTT. It specifies CASSFLGGEGASGELFF. This chain joins TRBV5-1 and TRBJ2-2; 7 bases are a match to TRBD1. Germline loops: CDR1 SGHRS, CDR2 YFSETQ. Trimming took 2 bases from V and 7 from J; bases not matched to a gene: 14. The CDR3 consists of 17 residues.

This sequence joins TRBV5-1 and TRBJ1-4; TRBD1 aligns across 7 bases. Germline V gene sequence: CDR1 SGHRS, CDR2 YFSETQ. This CDR3 is built from 14 residues. Trimming took 4 bases from V and 5 from J; bases not matched to a gene: 5. Written as DNA, the CDR3 is TGCGCCAGCAGCGTGGGACAGCCCAATGAAAAACTGTTTTTT. Amino acids: CASSVGQPNEKLFF.

In this sample, this clone turned up many times. The chain uses TRBV6-5 and TRBJ2-5; 11 bases map to TRBD2. The CDR3 is made up of 15 amino acids. The J segment lost 5 bases and the V segment lost 6 bases, leaving 8 bases of the junction unmatched. The germline CDR1 and CDR2 sequences are MNHEY and SVGAGI. This chain's CDR3 is CASRDSGRASETQYF. The CDR3 region has the DNA TGTGCCAGCAGAGATAGCGGGAGGGCCTCGGAGACCCAGTACTTC.

This rearrangement joins TRBV28 to TRBJ1-5; D might be TRBD1 (6 bases). The CDR3 runs 14 residues. With 8 bases removed from V and 4 bases from J, the gap between germline ends came to 15 bases. Germline CDR1 reads MDHEN; CDR2 reads SYDVKM. CDR3 region: CASHYSTGNQPQHF. The CDR3 coding sequence is TGTGCCAGCCATTATTCAACAGGGAATCAGCCCCAGCATTTT.

The CDR3 spells CASSYSARTSGRYEQYF. CDR3 in DNA: TGTGCCAGCAGTTACTCAGCCAGGACTAGCGGGAGGTACGAGCAGTACTTC. V usage is TRBV6-2 or TRBV6-3 and J usage is TRBJ2-7; 14 bases line up with TRBD2. The CDR3 has 17 amino acids. In germline, CDR1 is MNHEY, CDR2 SVGEGT. V lost 0 bases, J lost 4 bases, and 5 bases stayed unmatched.